Below, 10 T cell receptor beta chains from the same sample are listed, as sequenced in a study of blood T cell repertoires in COVID-19. Profiled with immunoSEQ multiplex PCR; TCRdb holds only in-frame clones, not every one. The sample includes about 180,000 clones, 85% to 90% seen only once; the top ten take roughly 20%. The material sequenced was peripheral blood. The receptor source for this set is a man between 65 and 79 years old with active or convalescent COVID-19.

The V call is TRBV5-1, the J call TRBJ2-7; possibly TRBD2 for D (6 bases). CDR3 length equals 14 residues. Trimming pared 4 bases from V and 5 bases from J, leaving 16 bases between. From germline, CDR1 is SGHRS and CDR2 YFSETQ. The DNA of the CDR3 is TGCGCCAGCAGCCGGCGGGACGGGGGAGACGAGCAGTACTTC. Protein sequence: CASSRRDGGDEQYF. Combining the CDR3 with reference TRBV5-1 and TRBJ2-7 gives the whole variable domain KAGVTQTPRYLIKTRGQQVTLSCSPISGHRSVSWYQQTPGQGLQFLFEYFSETQRNKGNFPGRFSGRQFSNSRSEMNVSTLELGDSALYLCASSRRDGGDEQYFGPGTRLTVT.

Only one count was recorded for this clone. The V and J genes are TRBV7-2 and TRBJ1-5; no firm D call. The CDR3 is made up of 17 amino acids. CDR1 is SGHTA and CDR2 is FQGNSA in the germline V gene. Trimming shortened V by 4 bases and J by 0 bases, and 16 bases separated the two germline ends. The CDR3 loop is CASSSGYLTSSNQPQHF. The DNA for the CDR3 is TGTGCCAGCAGCTCCGGGTACTTGACGAGTAGCAATCAGCCCCAGCATTTT.

The J gene is TRBJ2-7, the V gene TRBV7-2, with 10 bases that match TRBD2. The CDR3 is made up of 15 amino acids. Looked up from germline, CDR1 is SGHTA and CDR2 is FQGNSA. Trimming took 5 bases from V and 8 from J; bases not matched to a gene: 12. The DNA for the CDR3 is TGTGCCAGCAGCCGCGAGGTAGCGGGAGGCCCTCAGCAGTACTTC. This gives the protein CASSREVAGGPQQYF.

J is TRBJ2-3 and V is TRBV12-3 or TRBV12-4, with TRBD2 identical over 9 bases. This CDR3 spans 13 amino acids. CDR3 sequence reads: CAWGGGASDTQYF. CDR3 nucleotide sequence: TGTGCTTGGGGCGGGGGGGCCTCAGATACGCAGTATTTT.

Turning to this clone: This could be a read error, since a much larger clone is one nucleotide away. The chain carries TRBV9 and TRBJ1-1, with D maybe TRBD1 (5 bases). The CDR3 is made up of 11 amino acids. Germline values: CDR1 SGDLS, CDR2 YYNGEE. V was clipped by 3 bases and J by 7 bases, with 7 bases between them. Here the CDR3 DNA reads TGTGCCAGCAGCGCCGACAGTGAAGCTTTCTTT. This sequence encodes CASSADSEAFF. The complete variable domain, with remaining parts taken from reference TRBV9 and TRBJ1-1, reads DSGVTQTPKHLITATGQRVTLRCSPRSGDLSVYWYQQSLDQGLQFLIQYYNGEERAKGNILERFSAQQFPDLHSELNLSSLELGDSALYFCASSADSEAFFGQGTRLTVV.

The chain carries TRBV9 and TRBJ1-2; possibly TRBD1 for D (6 bases). CDR3 length: 14 amino acids. In germline, CDR1 is SGDLS, CDR2 YYNGEE. Trimming removed 5 bases at V and 2 bases at J, with 13 bases between. CDR3 sequence: CASSVWGQNYGYTF. Written as DNA, the CDR3 is TGTGCCAGCAGTGTATGGGGGCAGAACTATGGCTACACCTTC.

A few counts support this clone. The CDR3 spells CASSLGNTEAFF. The CDR3, as DNA: TGTGCCAGCAGTTTAGGCAACACTGAAGCTTTCTTT. The chain joins TRBV28 to TRBJ1-1, with D hard to call. The CDR3 has 12 residues. V lost 2 bases to trimming and J lost 2 bases, with 3 bases between them. Germline CDR1 MDHEN, CDR2 SYDVKM.

This chain links TRBV27 with TRBJ1-2, with 7 bases fitting TRBD1. Per the germline V gene, CDR1 is MNHEY and CDR2 is SMNVEV (reference sequence). Trimming took 6 bases from V and 4 from J; bases not matched to a gene: 8. This CDR3 spans 14 amino acids. The CDR3 region has the DNA TGTGCCAGCAGCCTTCGACAGGGAGCCTATGGCTACACCTTC. It encodes CASSLRQGAYGYTF.

The chain combines TRBV28 with TRBJ1-6; D may be TRBD1 (5 bases). V was shortened by 3 bases and J by 9 bases, with 15 bases between the two germline ends. This CDR3 comprises 15 residues. Looked up from germline, CDR1 is MDHEN and CDR2 is SYDVKM. CDR3 nucleotide sequence: TGTGCCAGCAGTTTCCTCCAGGGAATCGGTTCACCCCTCCACTTT. It translates to CASSFLQGIGSPLHF.

The V gene is TRBV29-1, the J gene TRBJ2-1, with a possible D match to TRBD2 (6 bases). V lost 7 bases and J lost 7, with 17 bases in between. The CDR3 extends over 13 amino acids. Germline CDR1 and CDR2: SQVTM and ANQGSEA. CDR3 sequence: CSAPHTGGNEQFF. CDR3 sequence (DNA): TGCAGCGCCCCCCACACCGGAGGGAATGAGCAGTTCTTC.